The T cell receptor beta chain described here comes from a study of blood T cell repertoires in COVID-19. Study-level background: Nucleic acid was either cDNA or gDNA, and it came from T cells, B-cell-depleted T cells, or PBMCs.

The germline V gene encodes CDR1 MNHEY and CDR2 SMNVEV (reference sequence). V lost 7 bases and J lost 0; bases outside the gene matches: 4. This CDR3 spans 15 amino acids. Sequencing used immunoSEQ multiplex PCR; TCRdb keeps in-frame clones, though not all of them. The sample includes around 100,000 clones, approximately 85% seen only once; the top ten take over 2%. The sample consisted of peripheral blood. This receptor was identified in a human donor in a cohort sampled during active COVID-19. The V call is TRBV27, the J call TRBJ1-4; the match to TRBD1 covers 8 bases. CDR3 region: CASNDRGATNEKLFF. CDR3 nucleotides: TGTGCCAGCAATGACAGGGGAGCAACTAATGAAAAACTGTTTTTT.